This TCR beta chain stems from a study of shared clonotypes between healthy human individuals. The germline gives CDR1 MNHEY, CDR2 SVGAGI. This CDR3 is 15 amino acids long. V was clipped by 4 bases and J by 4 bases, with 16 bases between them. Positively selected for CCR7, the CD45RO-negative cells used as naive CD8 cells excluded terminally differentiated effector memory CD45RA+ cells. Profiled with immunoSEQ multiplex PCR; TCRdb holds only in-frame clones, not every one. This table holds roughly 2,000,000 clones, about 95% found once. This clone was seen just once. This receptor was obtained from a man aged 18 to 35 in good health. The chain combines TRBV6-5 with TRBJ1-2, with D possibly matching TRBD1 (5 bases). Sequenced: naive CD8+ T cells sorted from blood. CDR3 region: CASSSTWGDSYGYTF. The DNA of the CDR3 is TGTGCCAGCAGTTCCACCTGGGGGGACTCCTATGGCTACACCTTC.